Each of the 31 T cell receptor beta chains below was sequenced from the same sample in a study of T-cell reconstitution after alpha-beta-depleted transplantation in children. Unique molecular identifiers were incorporated into the prepared TCRbeta library. TCRdb reanalysed the PCR reads using MiXCR and keeps one entry per CDR3 protein. Of about 610,000 distinct CDR3 sequences in the sample, roughly a tenth were seen once. The sequenced sample was PBMCs from the stem cell graft donor, obtained from the stem cell graft. The origin of the receptors is a human donor who donated a stem cell graft to a child with acute myeloid leukemia.

This clonotype came up many times. The chain carries TRBV12-3 or TRBV12-4 and TRBJ2-1, with 12 bases matching TRBD1. This CDR3 has 19 amino acids. Unmatched junction bases numbered 20, after V lost 9 bases and J lost 5 bases. The CDR3 DNA reads TGTGCCAGAATAAACCAGGGACAGGGGGCACTTAACCTTGACAATGAGCAGTTCTTC. Translating it yields CARINQGQGALNLDNEQFF.

There are many counts of this clonotype. The J gene is TRBJ2-5, the V gene TRBV4-2, with TRBD2 identical over 10 bases. V shed 1 base, J shed 4 bases, and the junction held 9 bases outside the gene matches. This CDR3 contains 17 residues. Germline V gives CDR1 LGHNA, CDR2 YNFKEQ. The CDR3 DNA sequence: TGTGCCAGCAGCCAAGCCTCGATAGCGGGAGGAGGAGAGACCCAGTACTTC. Translation: CASSQASIAGGGETQYF.

This clonotype was recorded a few times. V gene TRBV25-1 combines with J gene TRBJ2-2; 10 bases are a match to TRBD1. Germline CDR1 MGHDK, CDR2 SYGVNS. The CDR3 is made up of 15 amino acids. V trimming: 8 bases; J trimming: 5 bases; junction bases outside the gene matches: 8. In nucleotides, the CDR3 is TGTGCCAGCCGCGGAGGGACAGGGGTTACCGGGGAGCTGTTTTTT. This encodes CASRGGTGVTGELFF.

This chain joins TRBV5-1 and TRBJ2-2, with D possibly matching TRBD2 (6 bases). The CDR3 covers 16 residues. Per the germline V gene, CDR1 is SGHRS and CDR2 is YFSETQ. The germline V and J ends were trimmed by 2 bases and 5 bases, with 16 bases remaining between them. The CDR3 bases are TGCGCCAGCAGCTTTGGATTGGGACTTAAGACCGGGGAGCTGTTTTTT. This sequence encodes CASSFGLGLKTGELFF.

This clonotype was seen more than once but under ten times. This sequence joins TRBV20-1 and TRBJ1-4; D gene ambiguous. The CDR3 loop spans 12 amino acids. The germline CDR1 and CDR2 sequences are DFQATT and SNEGSKA (reference sequence). Trimming took off 3 bases at V and 7 bases at J, with 9 bases between the two ends. The CDR3: CSASQDVEKLFF. DNA of the CDR3: TGCAGTGCTAGCCAGGACGTTGAAAAACTGTTTTTT.

The V and J genes are TRBV30 and TRBJ2-5; D is uncertain. The CDR3 loop spans 12 amino acids. CDR1 and CDR2 from the germline V gene are GTSNPN and SVGIG (reference sequence). Trimming removed 5 bases from V and 3 bases from J, with 10 bases in between. CDR3 bases: TGTGCCTGGGATCCCGGAAAAGAGACCCAGTACTTC. It encodes CAWDPGKETQYF.

The genes are TRBV5-1 and TRBJ2-2; no clear D gene. Trimming removed 1 base at V and 3 bases at J, with 13 bases between. CDR3 length: 16 residues. CDR1 SGHRS and CDR2 YFSETQ come from the germline V gene. CDR3 coding DNA: TGCGCCAGCAGCTTGCCACGTAATCCCGACACCGGGGAGCTGTTTTTT. This encodes CASSLPRNPDTGELFF.

This clonotype was recorded only once. The gene calls are TRBV12-3 or TRBV12-4 and TRBJ2-1; D is possibly TRBD2 (6 bases). This CDR3 region has 15 residues. V was trimmed by 5 bases and J by 3 bases, leaving 14 bases between them. The CDR3 DNA follows: TGTGCCAGCAGTAGGGTAGCGGTCTGCTACAATGAGCAGTTCTTC. The encoded protein is CASSRVAVCYNEQFF.

This clonotype was counted many times. This chain uses TRBV10-3 with TRBJ2-4; D possibly uses TRBD1 or TRBD2 (5 bases each). The CDR3 runs 16 residues. Trimming stripped 6 bases from V and 5 bases from J, with 20 bases between. Per germline, CDR1 ENHRY and CDR2 SYGVKD. CDR3 region: CAIRAGTRGDENIQYF. DNA for the CDR3: TGTGCCATCAGGGCCGGGACCCGAGGGGATGAAAACATTCAGTACTTC.

The chain uses TRBV12-3 or TRBV12-4 and TRBJ2-2; 10 nucleotides line up with TRBD1. The CDR3 has 14 amino acids. The CDR3: CATRGQGRTGELFF. CDR3 nucleotide sequence: TGTGCAACCAGGGGACAGGGGCGCACCGGGGAGCTGTTTTTT.

This clonotype appeared many times. The gene calls are TRBV12-3 or TRBV12-4 and TRBJ2-1, with D maybe TRBD2 (6 bases). This CDR3 comprises 13 residues. Between the trimmed V and J ends, which lost 5 bases and 15 bases, there was a span of 20 bases. CDR3 amino acids: CASSPLGDSSRFF. The DNA for the CDR3 is TGTGCCAGCAGTCCCTTGGGGGACTCTTCACGGTTCTTC.

This clonotype was seen only a few times. This chain connects TRBV15 to TRBJ2-3, with TRBD2 matching 10 bases. J lost 5 bases, V lost 5 bases, and 10 bases had no gene match. CDR1 and CDR2 (germline): LNHNV, YYDKDF (reference sequence). The CDR3 has 16 residues. The CDR3 region is CATSRPSGRAGDTQYF. The CDR3 DNA reads TGTGCCACCAGCCGACCCAGCGGGAGGGCCGGAGATACGCAGTATTTT.

The V gene is TRBV6-1, the J gene TRBJ1-4, with D maybe TRBD1 (5 bases). The V and J ends lost 6 bases and 6 bases respectively, with 17 bases between them. There are 15 residues in the CDR3. In germline, CDR1 is MNHNS, CDR2 SASEGT. In DNA form, the CDR3 reads TGTGCCAGCAGAGCCCCAGGGAGGGTGGATGAAAAACTGTTTTTT. Protein sequence: CASRAPGRVDEKLFF.

Concerning this clonotype: Sequence at one end of the junction differs from germline and may be a read error. The rearrangement links TRBV7-2 to TRBJ1-5, with a possible D match to TRBD1 (5 bases). The CDR3 has 16 residues. In germline, CDR1 is SGHTA, CDR2 FQGNSA. CDR3 in amino acids: CVSSLAVRGVGQPQHF. In DNA form, the CDR3 reads TGTGTCAGCAGCTTAGCGGTGAGGGGCGTCGGCCAGCCCCAGCATTTT.

The rearrangement joins TRBV12-3 or TRBV12-4 to TRBJ2-1; 9 bases are a match to TRBD2. With V trimmed by 6 bases and J by 0 bases, 15 bases remained unmatched. The CDR3 extends over 19 amino acids. CDR3 sequence reads: CASRWGGSTSGDSYNEQFF. In nucleotides, the CDR3 is TGTGCCAGCAGATGGGGGGGTTCGACTAGCGGAGACTCCTACAATGAGCAGTTCTTC.

This clonotype was detected many times. J is TRBJ1-3 and V is TRBV9, with D perhaps matching TRBD1 (5 bases). V was trimmed by 3 bases and J by 2 bases, leaving 9 bases between them. CDR1 and CDR2 from the germline V gene are SGDLS and YYNGEE. The CDR3 totals 14 residues. The CDR3 loop reads CASSGPGPGNTIYF. The CDR3 coding sequence is TGTGCCAGCAGCGGGCCGGGACCTGGAAACACCATATATTTT. Filled out from reference TRBV9 and TRBJ1-3, the complete variable domain reads DSGVTQTPKHLITATGQRVTLRCSPRSGDLSVYWYQQSLDQGLQFLIQYYNGEERAKGNILERFSAQQFPDLHSELNLSSLELGDSALYFCASSGPGPGNTIYFGEGSWLTVV.

The chain couples TRBV20-1 to TRBJ2-1; 12 nucleotides align to TRBD2. The V segment lost 6 bases and the J segment 10 bases; nucleotides outside the gene matches: 7. Per germline, CDR1 DFQATT and CDR2 SNEGSKA (reference sequence). The CDR3 is 13 amino acids. In nucleotides, the CDR3 is TGCAGTGCCAAGGGACTAGCGGGCGGCGAGCAGTTCTTC. This translates into CSAKGLAGGEQFF.

The J gene is TRBJ2-7, the V gene TRBV9; D gene unclear. In germline, CDR1 is SGDLS, CDR2 YYNGEE. This CDR3 has 13 amino acids. The V end lost 0 bases, the J end lost 2 bases, and 6 bases lay between the germline ends. CDR3 region: CASSVAATYEQYF. The CDR3 DNA sequence: TGTGCCAGCAGCGTAGCGGCCACCTACGAGCAGTACTTC.

The chain combines TRBV3-1 with TRBJ1-1, with unresolved D. This CDR3 contains 14 residues. Germline CDR1 and CDR2: LGHDT and YNNKEL (reference sequence). V lost 2 bases and J lost 6, with 13 bases in between. CDR3 residues: CASSQTRQSSEAFF. In DNA form, the CDR3 reads TGTGCCAGCAGCCAAACCCGGCAGAGCTCTGAAGCTTTCTTT.

The chain carries TRBV4-1 and TRBJ2-1; no definite D call. Germline CDR1 and CDR2: MGHRA and YSYEKL. The CDR3 is 15 residues long. With 4 bases removed from V and 8 bases from J, the gap between germline ends came to 18 bases. The CDR3 DNA reads as TGCGCCAGCAGCCGCCAGATGGGGTTTGGCGATGAGCAGTTCTTC. This codes for CASSRQMGFGDEQFF.

The table lists this clonotype with a few counts. The CDR3, as DNA: TGCAGCGGGATCCTCGGGGCGGGAGGGCCGGGTGAGCAGTTCTTC. This sequence encodes CSGILGAGGPGEQFF. The V gene is TRBV29-1, the J gene TRBJ2-1; 9 bases align to TRBD2. Germline V gene lookup returns CDR1 SQVTM and CDR2 ANQGSEA. The V and J ends lost 7 bases and 9 bases, in that order; junction bases with no gene match: 16. The CDR3 consists of 15 residues.

V is TRBV20-1 and J is TRBJ2-7; possibly TRBD2 for D (6 bases). CDR1 DFQATT and CDR2 SNEGSKA come from the germline V gene (reference sequence). There are 12 residues in the CDR3. Trimming removed 1 base from V and 7 bases from J, with 11 bases in between. The CDR3 DNA is TGCAGTGCTAGAGCCCGACGGGGGGAGCAGTACTTC. This gives the protein CSARARRGEQYF.

Points on this clonotype: One base away lies a much larger clone, so this may be a sequencing read error. J is TRBJ2-7 and V is TRBV5-4; 11 bases align to TRBD2. The CDR3 runs 16 residues. The trim removed 3 bases at V and 5 bases at J, leaving 10 bases unmatched. Germline CDR1 reads SGHNT; CDR2 reads YYREEE (reference sequence). The CDR3 sequence: CASSSGLAGDWNEQYF. DNA of the CDR3: TGTGCCAGCAGCTCCGGACTAGCGGGTGATTGGAACGAGCAGTACTTC.

V is TRBV7-9 and J is TRBJ2-7; 10 bases map to TRBD1. The V and J ends lost 11 bases and 2 bases, in that order; junction bases with no gene match: 3. The CDR3 contains 12 residues. Germline lookup yields CDR1 SEHNR and CDR2 FQNEAQ (reference sequence). CDR3 sequence reads: CAGGTGAYEQYF. For the CDR3, the DNA is TGTGCCGGTGGGACAGGGGCCTACGAGCAGTACTTC.

The CDR3 here is CASSLERVNTEAFF. DNA for the CDR3: TGTGCCAGCTCACTGGAGCGGGTGAACACTGAAGCTTTCTTT. The chain uses TRBV18 and TRBJ1-1; D gene ambiguous. The germline V and J ends were trimmed by 4 bases and 0 bases, with 9 bases remaining between them. CDR3 size: 14 residues. The germline V gene has CDR1 KGHSH and CDR2 LQKENI.

This rearrangement joins TRBV5-1 to TRBJ2-3, with D possibly matching TRBD1 (6 bases). CDR3 length: 15 amino acids. Per germline, CDR1 SGHRS and CDR2 YFSETQ. Trimming removed 4 bases at V and 4 bases at J, with 16 bases between. Here the CDR3 reads CASSKGVSRADTQYF. In nucleotides, the CDR3 is TGCGCCAGCAGCAAGGGGGTCTCGCGAGCAGATACGCAGTATTTT.

This clonotype was found many times. The chain couples TRBV9 to TRBJ2-2; D gene ambiguous. The CDR3 is 12 amino acids. V was pared by 1 base and J by 3 bases, with 1 base between. Looked up from germline, CDR1 is SGDLS and CDR2 is YYNGEE. Written as DNA, the CDR3 is TGTGCCAGCAGCGTATACACCGGGGAGCTGTTTTTT. It codes for CASSVYTGELFF.

V is TRBV4-3 and J is TRBJ2-5, with D unclear. Germline V gives CDR1 LGHNA, CDR2 YSLEER. The CDR3 sequence is 14 residues long. The V end lost 1 base, the J end lost 0 bases, and 6 bases lay between the germline ends. The CDR3 is CASSQALYQETQYF. The DNA of the CDR3 is TGCGCCAGCAGCCAAGCTCTGTACCAAGAGACCCAGTACTTC.

The chain links TRBV20-1 to TRBJ1-1, with a possible D match to TRBD1 (6 bases). There are 13 residues in the CDR3. V lost 6 bases and J 0 bases, leaving 11 bases between the germline ends. Germline V gene sequence: CDR1 DFQATT, CDR2 SNEGSKA (reference sequence). CDR3 DNA sequence: TGCAGTGCCCTGGGACAAATGAACACTGAAGCTTTCTTT. Residues: CSALGQMNTEAFF.

This clonotype was counted between two and nine times. The rearrangement joins TRBV5-6 to TRBJ2-7, with D unresolved. V dropped 2 bases and J dropped 1 base, with 10 bases sitting between them. Germline assignment: CDR1 SGHDT and CDR2 YYEEEE. The length of the CDR3 is 14 residues. The CDR3 sequence is CASSFWSGSYEQYF. CDR3 bases: TGTGCCAGCAGCTTTTGGAGTGGGTCCTACGAGCAGTACTTC. The variable domain in full, completed from reference TRBV5-6 and TRBJ2-7, reads DAGVTQSPTHLIKTRGQQVTLRCSPKSGHDTVSWYQQALGQGPQFIFQYYEEEERQRGNFPDRFSGHQFPNYSSELNVNALLLGDSALYLCASSFWSGSYEQYFGPGTRLTVT.

This clonotype was counted at least ten times. V usage is TRBV5-1 and J usage is TRBJ2-7; D uncertain. The CDR3 consists of 12 residues. Germline lookup yields CDR1 SGHRS and CDR2 YFSETQ. The V end lost 1 base, the J end lost 1 base, and 3 bases lay between the germline ends. The CDR3 protein is CASSLPSYEQYF. Here the CDR3 DNA reads TGCGCCAGCAGCTTGCCGTCCTACGAGCAGTACTTC.